This entry is about one T cell receptor beta chain. Its antigen is still unknown. Base qualities are not at hand, and no much larger clone is one base apart. TCRbeta CDR3 regions were amplified from genomic DNA using the immunoSEQ Assay, a bias-controlled multiplex PCR. The source study handled its data this way. The number of nucleated cells in each sample was estimated from the amplification of reference gene primers within the assay. Sequence reads were collapsed and filtered to measure the absolute abundance of every unique TCRbeta CDR3 rearrangement. For each sample, productive Simpson clonality was calculated as the square root of Simpson's diversity index across productive rearrangements. The table comes from immuneACCESS by way of TCRdb, which keeps in-frame sequences with V and J called. Part of the clones is missing from these tables; in studies checked, under half for an unresolved V gene and the rest for unknown reasons. That table is the source of V, J and clone size, and D and trimming were worked out from the DNA. Across this sample there are 150,000 to 200,000 clones, with 75% to 85% seen only once. Roughly an eighth of the sample lies in the top ten.

The data derive from a study of blood T cell repertoires in COVID-19 (dated by TCRdb to between 2020 and 2021). For the study in its entirety: Samples from collaborators originated in the United States, Italy and Spain and spanned both the acute and convalescent phases of COVID-19. The material from the prospective study consisted of cDNA or gDNA derived from T cells, B-cell-depleted T cells, or PBMCs. Subjects who had been exposed to COVID-19, were actively infected with it, or had recovered from it provided the deeply sampled blood TCRbeta repertoires that made up the dataset. The repertoires were made available in a free public database intended to serve as a resource for research on the immune response to SARS-CoV-2. Samples were obtained from the ongoing ImmuneRACE study (first 160 participants) and from over 1,000 subjects provided by 6 global collaborators. A de-identified subject ID, COVID-19 status, age in years and sex were almost always included in the sample metadata. HLA class I and class II types, where available, came from metadata supplied by the sample provider rather than from assay-based typing.

Study-wide conclusions, independent of this receptor: How much clinical and demographic metadata was included differed by source and by participant, and the metadata was provided uncurated.

From a lookup of the germline V gene (reference sequence), CDR1 and CDR2 are SGHNT and YYREEE. The CDR3 runs 14 residues from the cysteine to the phenylalanine. Only CDR3 DNA remains: 42 bases, in frame from the first base. V trim: 4 bases; J trim: 2 bases; unmatched bases: 3. One collaborating source in Seattle enrolled patients during active infection and followed them longitudinally through the course of disease. Whole blood was collected in K2EDTA tubes by collaborating institutions according to the institutions' own protocols. Collaborator samples were shipped for TCRbeta analysis as frozen whole blood, isolated PBMCs, or DNA extracted from either sample type.

This chain joins TRBV5-4 to TRBJ1-3; TRBD1 agrees with 7 junctional bases. The TCR originated in an elderly woman with COVID-19, enrolled during active disease. The sequenced material came from peripheral blood. This receptor carries the CDR3 CASSTTGTGNTIYF. At the DNA level, the sequence is TGTGCCAGCAGCACGACAGGGACTGGAAACACCATATATTTT.